This TCR beta chain was profiled in a study of blood T cell repertoires in COVID-19. Study information: Sites across the United States, Italy and Spain contributed samples from acute and convalescent COVID-19.

CDR3 length equals 15 residues. V was cut by 3 bases and J by 1 base, with 12 bases left in between. Looked up from germline, CDR1 is MNHNS and CDR2 is SASEGT. Authors' analysis steps: Reference gene primer amplification yielded estimated nucleated cell counts. TCRdb's copy holds only in-frame clones and misses some; the assay was immunoSEQ multiplex PCR. Clone size and V and J calls were adopted from that table, with D and trimming inferred from the DNA. The sample holds about 310,000 clones; 85% are singletons and the top ten take approximately 1.9%. The sample consisted of PBMCs or T cells enriched from blood (not recorded which). The chain joins TRBV6-1 to TRBJ1-2; D remains unclear. The source is a woman aged 25 to 39 who had been exposed to COVID-19. The CDR3: CASSEMVRGNYGYTF. Written as DNA, the CDR3 is TGTGCCAGCAGTGAGATGGTTCGAGGTAACTATGGCTACACCTTC.